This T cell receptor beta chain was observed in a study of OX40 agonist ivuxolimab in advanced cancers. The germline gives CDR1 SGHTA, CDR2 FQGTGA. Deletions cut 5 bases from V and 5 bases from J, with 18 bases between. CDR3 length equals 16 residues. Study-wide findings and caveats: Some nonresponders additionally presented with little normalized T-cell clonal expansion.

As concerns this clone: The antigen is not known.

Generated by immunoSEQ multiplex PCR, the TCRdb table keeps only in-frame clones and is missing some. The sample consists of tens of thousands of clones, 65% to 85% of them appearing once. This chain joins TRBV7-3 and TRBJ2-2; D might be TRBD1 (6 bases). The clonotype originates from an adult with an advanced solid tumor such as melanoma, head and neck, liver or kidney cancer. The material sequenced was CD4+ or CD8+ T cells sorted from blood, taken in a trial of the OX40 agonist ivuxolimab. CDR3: CASSPEGHGGTGELFF. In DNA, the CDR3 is TGTGCCAGCAGCCCAGAGGGACATGGGGGAACCGGGGAGCTGTTTTTT.